A single sample is the source of the 31 T cell receptor beta chains below, sequenced in a study of T cells in Graves' hyperthyroidism and ophthalmopathy. Regions amplified from RNA transcripts were the TCR beta CDR3 regions. Primed by the HTBI set, a first-round RT-PCR was run on the TCR CDR3. TCRdb called the multiplex PCR reads again in MiXCR, with one record for every CDR3 protein. Of nearly 600,000 distinct CDR3 sequences listed, approximately 15% were seen once; the top ten hold 5.5% to 7.5%. Sequencing was performed on blood. These receptors all stem from a woman aged 25-40 years with Graves' hyperthyroidism that later progressed to Graves' ophthalmopathy.

This clonotype was recorded many times. This chain uses TRBV2 with TRBJ2-3, with a tentative D call TRBD2 (5 bases). The V gene lost 7 bases and the J gene lost 8 bases, with 13 bases spanning the gap. Germline lookup yields CDR1 SNHLY and CDR2 FYNNEI. The CDR3 contains 12 residues. The CDR3 is CASMRAPPTQYF. In DNA form, the CDR3 reads TGTGCCAGCATGCGGGCGCCACCTACGCAGTATTTT.

This clonotype came up a few times. The chain combines TRBV6-1 with TRBJ1-2, with D tentatively TRBD1 (5 bases). Germline CDR1 is MNHNS and CDR2 is SASEGT. This CDR3 has 15 amino acids. Trimming pared 6 bases from V and 4 bases from J, leaving 18 bases between. The DNA of the CDR3 is TGTGCCAGCAGCTACGAGGGGCAGGCCACCTATGGCTACACCTTC. Its translation is CASSYEGQATYGYTF.

This clonotype was detected a few times. V usage is TRBV6-1 and J usage is TRBJ2-1; D may be TRBD2 (6 bases). This CDR3 is 14 amino acids long. V lost 6 bases and J 7 bases, leaving 16 bases between the germline ends. Per the germline V gene, CDR1 is MNHNS and CDR2 is SASEGT. CDR3 nucleotide sequence: TGTGCCAGCAGCCGGGACTGGTCTGAGAATGAGCAGTTCTTC. The encoded protein is CASSRDWSENEQFF.

This clonotype was seen at least ten times. The gene calls are TRBV28 and TRBJ2-1; weak D call: TRBD2 (7 bases). The CDR3 loop spans 16 amino acids. V dropped 5 bases and J dropped 0 bases, with 14 bases sitting between them. From germline, CDR1 is MDHEN and CDR2 SYDVKM. This CDR3 reads CASSTPGGFSYNEQFF. CDR3 DNA: TGTGCCAGCAGTACCCCGGGGGGCTTCTCCTACAATGAGCAGTTCTTC. The whole variable domain, filled in from reference TRBV28 and TRBJ2-1, reads DVKVTQSSRYLVKRTGEKVFLECVQDMDHENMFWYRQDPGLGLRLIYFSYDVKMKEKGDIPEGYSVSREKKERFSLILESASTNQTSMYLCASSTPGGFSYNEQFFGPGTRLTVL.

This clonotype came up a few times. A single base separates this from a much larger clone, so it may be a read error. The rearrangement joins TRBV7-3 to TRBJ2-2; D could derive from TRBD1 or TRBD2 (5 bases each). Germline V gene lookup returns CDR1 SGHTA and CDR2 FQGTGA. This CDR3 spans 15 amino acids. This chain's CDR3 is CASSPKLGRTGELLF. The CDR3 DNA reads as TGTGCCAGCAGCCCGAAACTGGGACGGACCGGGGAGCTGCTTTTT.

This clonotype showed up many times. This chain joins TRBV19 and TRBJ2-2; D not resolved. Germline CDR1 reads LNHDA; CDR2 reads SQIVND (reference sequence). The CDR3 loop spans 17 amino acids. V lost 1 base to trimming and J lost 3 bases, with 15 bases between them. The CDR3 nucleotides are TGTGCCAGTAGTATAGGGTTATGGCAGGCTTACACCGGGGAGCTGTTTTTT. Translating it yields CASSIGLWQAYTGELFF.

The chain carries TRBV9 and TRBJ2-2; D is ambiguous. The CDR3 runs 16 residues. V lost 1 base to trimming and J lost 3 bases, with 13 bases between them. Germline V gene lookup returns CDR1 SGDLS and CDR2 YYNGEE. CDR3 in DNA: TGTGCCAGCAGCGTAACTCGCGGAGCTGACACCGGGGAGCTGTTTTTT. Translated: CASSVTRGADTGELFF.

This chain links TRBV6-7 with TRBJ2-5; D unclear. TRBV6-7 is annotated as an ORF whose role is uncertain. V was cut by 11 bases and J by 7 bases, with 8 bases left in between. The length of the CDR3 is 9 residues. The DNA of the CDR3 is TGTGCCGGACCCGGGACCCAGTACTTC. It is translated as CAGPGTQYF.

In the case of this clonotype: A much more abundant neighbour one base away suggests this may be a read error. The chain links TRBV7-7 to TRBJ2-7; D is unresolved. CDR3 length: 13 residues. Germline CDR1 reads SSHAT; CDR2 reads FNYEAQ (reference sequence). The CDR3 is CASARTEISEQYF. The CDR3 nucleotides are TGTGCTTCGGCCCGCACTGAGATTAGCGAGCAGTACTTC.

This clonotype was seen many times. The genes are TRBV20-1 and TRBJ2-7, with TRBD2 matching over 11 bases. CDR3 size: 13 residues. Trimming at V came to 5 bases and at J to 6 bases, leaving 6 bases not matched to a gene. CDR1 and CDR2 (germline): DFQATT, SNEGSKA (reference sequence). The CDR3 is CSAHLAGGREQYF. The CDR3 nucleotides read TGCAGTGCTCACCTAGCGGGAGGTCGCGAGCAGTACTTC.

V is TRBV5-1 and J is TRBJ2-7, with D hard to call. V gave up 4 bases and J gave up 0 bases, with 11 bases separating them. This CDR3 comprises 14 residues. Germline loops: CDR1 SGHRS, CDR2 YFSETQ. Here the CDR3 DNA reads TGCGCCAGCAGCCCCCGATCGGACTCCTACGAGCAGTACTTC. Its translation: CASSPRSDSYEQYF.

This clonotype was seen ten or more times. V gene TRBV27 combines with J gene TRBJ1-5; D might be TRBD1 (6 bases). The CDR3 covers 13 residues. Trimming shortened V by 6 bases and J by 4 bases, and 10 bases separated the two germline ends. Germline V gives CDR1 MNHEY, CDR2 SMNVEV (reference sequence). The CDR3 DNA sequence: TGTGCCAGCAGGCTGACAGGAAATCAGCCCCAGCATTTT. As protein: CASRLTGNQPQHF.

This clonotype was observed at least ten times. The genes are TRBV12-3 or TRBV12-4 and TRBJ2-3; a weak D match, TRBD2 (5 bases). The CDR3 has 16 amino acids. Trimming took off 4 bases at V and 0 bases at J, with 14 bases between the two ends. The CDR3 is CASSYLAGASTDTQYF. CDR3 DNA: TGTGCCAGCAGTTACCTCGCGGGTGCTAGCACAGATACGCAGTATTTT.

Turning to this clonotype: Possible read error: a much larger clone is one base away. The chain uses TRBV7-9 and TRBJ2-1; 11 bases align to TRBD2. The J call is doubtful: the DNA matches TRBJ2-7 better. CDR1 SEHNR and CDR2 FQNEAQ come from the germline V gene (reference sequence). This CDR3 comprises 16 residues. The DNA for the CDR3 is TGTGCCAGCAGCTTCGTAGCGGGAGGGCTATACAATGAGCAGTACTTC. Translation: CASSFVAGGLYNEQYF.

The V and J genes are TRBV5-5 and TRBJ2-7, with 10 nucleotides matching TRBD2. CDR3 size: 15 residues. The germline V gene has CDR1 SGHKS and CDR2 YYEKEE (reference sequence). The trim removed 3 bases at V and 4 bases at J, leaving 7 bases unmatched. The DNA of the CDR3 is TGTGCCAGCAGCTGGAGGACTAGCGGTCCATACGAGCAGTACTTC. Translating gives CASSWRTSGPYEQYF.

V usage is TRBV9 and J usage is TRBJ2-7, with TRBD1 matching over 7 bases. Germline V gene lookup returns CDR1 SGDLS and CDR2 YYNGEE. V dropped 1 base and J dropped 4; count of bases not matched to a gene: 8. CDR3 length: 15 amino acids. This CDR3 is CASSVSGGDLYEQYF. The DNA for the CDR3 is TGTGCCAGCAGCGTATCAGGGGGTGACCTATACGAGCAGTACTTC.

This clonotype was observed a few times. The CDR3: CASSYHRDQPQHF. The CDR3 DNA follows: TGTGCCAGCAGTTATCACCGGGATCAGCCCCAGCATTTT. The chain joins TRBV6-5 to TRBJ1-5; D is unclear. The CDR3 runs to 13 residues. Per the germline V gene, CDR1 is MNHEY and CDR2 is SVGAGI. The V end lost 3 bases, the J end lost 5 bases, and 8 bases lay between the germline ends.

Many counts were recorded for this clonotype. This chain joins TRBV11-2 and TRBJ1-4; D unclear. The germline gives CDR1 SGHAT, CDR2 FQNNGV. The CDR3 has 14 amino acids. V dropped 1 base and J dropped 12 bases, with 15 bases sitting between them. CDR3 nucleotides: TGTGCCAGCAGCTTAGCAAGTTCCAGGTCTGAACTGTTTTTT. It encodes CASSLASSRSELFF.

This clonotype was found a few times. The chain uses TRBV19 and TRBJ2-1, with 8 bases fitting TRBD1. Trimming cost V 6 bases and J 10 bases; bases outside gene matches: 5. CDR1 is LNHDA, CDR2 SQIVND, per germline (reference sequence). The CDR3 has 12 residues. CDR3 protein: CASRRQGSEQFF. The CDR3 DNA is TGTGCCAGTAGGCGACAGGGGTCCGAGCAGTTCTTC.

This clonotype was seen at least ten times. V usage is TRBV7-2 and J usage is TRBJ2-5; D is unclear. Trimming shortened V by 3 bases and J by 3 bases, and 8 bases separated the two germline ends. The CDR3 has 13 amino acids. CDR1 and CDR2 (germline): SGHTA, FQGNSA. As DNA, the CDR3 is TGTGCCAGCAGCTTCGTAGCCGAAGAGACCCAGTACTTC. Its protein is CASSFVAEETQYF.

There are many counts of this clonotype. V and J are TRBV6-2 or TRBV6-3 and TRBJ2-1; D is unresolved. This CDR3 has 12 residues. V lost 2 bases and J 9 bases, leaving 8 bases between the germline ends. CDR1 is MNHEY and CDR2 is SVGEGT in the germline V gene. In DNA, the CDR3 is TGTGCCAGCAGTTACGTGTTGGGTGAGCAGTTCTTC. Encoded protein: CASSYVLGEQFF.

This clonotype has ten or more counts. The rearrangement links TRBV28 to TRBJ2-5, with 10 bases fitting TRBD1. This CDR3 has 15 amino acids. V trimming: 4 bases; J trimming: 7 bases; junction bases outside the gene matches: 9. Germline CDR1 is MDHEN and CDR2 is SYDVKM. Here the CDR3 DNA reads TGTGCCAGCAGTTCCTCCGGGACAGGGGAGGTGACCCAGTACTTC. Protein: CASSSSGTGEVTQYF.

V is TRBV12-3 or TRBV12-4 and J is TRBJ2-7; TRBD2 matches 10 bases. Losses at the gene ends were 4 bases for V and 3 bases for J; bases not matched to a gene: 9. The CDR3 runs to 16 residues. CDR3 residues: CASSSRTSGRIYEQYF. CDR3 DNA sequence: TGTGCCAGCAGTTCCCGGACTAGCGGAAGAATCTACGAGCAGTACTTC.

This clonotype has a count of ten or more. V is TRBV27 and J is TRBJ1-1; D is ambiguous. The CDR3 is made up of 15 amino acids. The V and J ends lost 1 base and 1 base respectively, with 10 bases between them. CDR1 MNHEY and CDR2 SMNVEV come from the germline V gene (reference sequence). The CDR3 bases are TGTGCCAGCAGTTTATTTCCGGATCCGAACACTGAAGCTTTCTTT. Protein: CASSLFPDPNTEAFF.

This clonotype was counted a few times. The chain employs TRBV5-1 and TRBJ2-2; 7 bases align to TRBD1. Trimming cost V 9 bases and J 3 bases; bases outside gene matches: 17. This CDR3 is built from 17 residues. Germline CDR1 and CDR2: SGHRS and YFSETQ. The CDR3 region has the DNA TGCGCCACCACTCCGTCTCGGGACAGTTCGTACACCGGGGAGCTGTTTTTT. Its translation: CATTPSRDSSYTGELFF. The full variable domain, completed using reference TRBV5-1 and TRBJ2-2, is KAGVTQTPRYLIKTRGQQVTLSCSPISGHRSVSWYQQTPGQGLQFLFEYFSETQRNKGNFPGRFSGRQFSNSRSEMNVSTLELGDSALYLCATTPSRDSSYTGELFFGEGSRLTVL.

This clonotype was picked up many times. V gene TRBV7-2 combines with J gene TRBJ1-2; D is uncertain. The germline CDR1 and CDR2 sequences are SGHTA and FQGNSA. CDR3 length: 12 amino acids. V was clipped by 1 base and J by 5 bases, with 5 bases between them. The CDR3 DNA reads as TGTGCCAGCAGCTTAGTGGAGTATGGCTACACCTTC. Its protein product is CASSLVEYGYTF.

The sample holds many counts of this clonotype. The chain uses TRBV5-1 and TRBJ1-1; no clear D. The V end was cut by 1 base, the J end by 0 bases, with 10 bases between. Germline loops: CDR1 SGHRS, CDR2 YFSETQ. This CDR3 spans 15 amino acids. CDR3 sequence reads: CASSLTTNMNTEAFF. CDR3 in DNA: TGCGCCAGCAGCTTGACTACTAATATGAACACTGAAGCTTTCTTT. Full variable domain (remainder filled in from reference TRBV5-1 and TRBJ1-1): KAGVTQTPRYLIKTRGQQVTLSCSPISGHRSVSWYQQTPGQGLQFLFEYFSETQRNKGNFPGRFSGRQFSNSRSEMNVSTLELGDSALYLCASSLTTNMNTEAFFGQGTRLTVV.

This clonotype was found many times. The rearrangement uses TRBV19 and TRBJ1-6; D unresolved. Between the trimmed V and J ends, which lost 7 bases and 4 bases, there was a span of 14 bases. The V gene's germline CDR1 is LNHDA and CDR2 SQIVND (reference sequence). The CDR3 has 15 amino acids. The CDR3 DNA reads TGTGCCAGTACCGAGAAGACGGTTTATAATTCACCCCTCCACTTT. Translated, it gives CASTEKTVYNSPLHF.

The J gene is TRBJ2-7, the V gene TRBV4-1; 8 positions agree with TRBD1. Per the germline V gene, CDR1 is MGHRA and CDR2 is YSYEKL. V lost 2 bases and J lost 0; bases outside the gene matches: 6. The CDR3 contains 16 residues. CDR3 nucleotide sequence: TGCGCCAGCAGCCAAACTACGGGACAGGACTCCTACGAGCAGTACTTC. Translation: CASSQTTGQDSYEQYF.

This clonotype was counted between two and nine times. This rearrangement joins TRBV6-1 to TRBJ2-3; a possible D gene is TRBD2 (6 bases). V was shortened by 8 bases and J by 3 bases, with 12 bases between the two germline ends. Per germline, CDR1 MNHNS and CDR2 SASEGT. The CDR3 contains 13 residues. CDR3 DNA sequence: TGTGCCAGCGCGGGATTCGGGACAGATACGCAGTATTTT. As protein: CASAGFGTDTQYF.

This clonotype was counted only a few times. The J gene is TRBJ2-5, the V gene TRBV20-1; 7 bases align to TRBD1. This CDR3 has 15 residues. The V gene's germline CDR1 is DFQATT and CDR2 SNEGSKA (reference sequence). V shed 5 bases, J shed 10 bases, and the junction held 19 bases outside the gene matches. The CDR3 region has the DNA TGCAGTGCTCCCGAGGCAAGACAGGGTTTGGGCGACCAGTACTTC. Its translation is CSAPEARQGLGDQYF.